The 15 T cell receptor beta chains presented below share a single source sample, sequenced in a study of blood T cell repertoires in COVID-19. Produced via immunoSEQ multiplex PCR; TCRdb's table is partial and in-frame only. There are 130,000 or so clones in the sample; roughly 90% occur only once, and about 4.1% lies in the top ten. Sequencing input: peripheral blood. The receptors were gathered from a man between 40 and 49 years old with acute or convalescent COVID-19.

V usage is TRBV30 and J usage is TRBJ2-2; 9 bases are shared with TRBD1. The V gene's germline CDR1 is GTSNPN and CDR2 SVGIG (reference sequence). J lost 6 bases, V lost 0 bases, and 8 bases had no gene match. This CDR3 has 16 amino acids. The CDR3 sequence: CAWSVPGTGIPGELFF. The CDR3 nucleotides are TGTGCCTGGAGTGTACCAGGGACAGGGATCCCCGGGGAGCTGTTTTTT.

V is TRBV6-5 and J is TRBJ1-2; D ambiguous. CDR3 length: 12 residues. Trimming removed 8 bases from V and 5 bases from J, with 12 bases in between. From germline, CDR1 is MNHEY and CDR2 SVGAGI. The CDR3 DNA sequence: TGTGCCAGCGAGGTTCCCGGTTATGGCTACACCTTC. Protein product: CASEVPGYGYTF.

The CDR3 spells CASASPSGAFF. The CDR3 nucleotides read TGTGCCAGTGCTAGTCCCTCCGGAGCTTTCTTT. This chain connects TRBV28 to TRBJ1-1; D not resolved. The length of the CDR3 is 11 residues. Trimming cost V 9 bases and J 10 bases, with 15 bases left between them. CDR1 MDHEN and CDR2 SYDVKM come from the germline V gene. The full variable domain, in which reference TRBV28 and TRBJ1-1 provide the parts outside the CDR3, is DVKVTQSSRYLVKRTGEKVFLECVQDMDHENMFWYRQDPGLGLRLIYFSYDVKMKEKGDIPEGYSVSREKKERFSLILESASTNQTSMYLCASASPSGAFFGQGTRLTVV.

The gene calls are TRBV5-4 and TRBJ2-2; D may be TRBD1 (6 bases). Trimming cost V 0 bases and J 11 bases, with 11 bases left between them. Looked up from germline, CDR1 is SGHNT and CDR2 is YYREEE (reference sequence). The CDR3 has 13 residues. CDR3 sequence: CASSLGTETELFF. The CDR3 coding sequence is TGTGCCAGCAGCTTGGGGACAGAGACCGAGCTGTTTTTT.

This clone came up a few times. The CDR3 here is CAWAGDRRNTEAFF. The CDR3 DNA reads TGTGCCTGGGCAGGGGATAGAAGGAACACTGAAGCTTTCTTT. This chain uses TRBV30 with TRBJ1-1; maybe TRBD1 (6 bases). CDR1 and CDR2 from the germline V gene are GTSNPN and SVGIG (reference sequence). Trimming removed 5 bases from V and 1 base from J, with 14 bases in between. The CDR3 covers 14 residues. The full variable domain, in which reference TRBV30 and TRBJ1-1 provide the parts outside the CDR3, is SQTIHQWPATLVQPVGSPLSLECTVEGTSNPNLYWYRQAAGRGLQLLFYSVGIGQISSEVPQNLSASRPQDRQFILSSKKLLLSDSGFYLCAWAGDRRNTEAFFGQGTRLTVV.

The chain couples TRBV9 to TRBJ2-2; 16 nucleotides line up with TRBD2. This CDR3 comprises 20 residues. The V segment lost 3 bases and the J segment 5 bases; nucleotides outside the gene matches: 13. The germline V gene has CDR1 SGDLS and CDR2 YYNGEE. The CDR3 DNA reads TGTGCCAGCAGCGACCCCCGGGGACTAGCGGGAGGGCGGGGAACCGGGGAGCTGTTTTTT. It is translated as CASSDPRGLAGGRGTGELFF.

This clone was picked up a small number of times. This chain links TRBV18 with TRBJ2-7; D is uncertain. The ends were cut back, 2 bases at V and 4 bases at J, with 9 bases in the middle. The CDR3 is 13 amino acids. CDR1 and CDR2 from the germline V gene are KGHSH and LQKENI. The chain's CDR3 is CASSPENAYEQYF. DNA for the CDR3: TGTGCCAGCTCACCAGAAAACGCGTACGAGCAGTACTTC. Together with reference TRBV18 and TRBJ2-7, the CDR3 gives the full variable domain: NAGVMQNPRHLVRRRGQEARLRCSPMKGHSHVYWYRQLPEEGLKFMVYLQKENIIDESGMPKERFSAEFPKEGPSILRIQQVVRGDSAAYFCASSPENAYEQYFGPGTRLTVT.

The chain links TRBV7-3 to TRBJ2-2; 13 bases are shared with TRBD2. The germline gives CDR1 SGHTA, CDR2 FQGTGA. V lost 5 bases and J lost 3; bases outside the gene matches: 9. CDR3 length: 18 amino acids. The CDR3 DNA reads TGTGCCAGCAGCGGACTAGCGGGGGCAACTGGGGACACCGGGGAGCTGTTTTTT. Its protein product is CASSGLAGATGDTGELFF.

The chain carries TRBV5-1 and TRBJ1-1, with D uncertain. Trimming stripped 4 bases from V and 0 bases from J, with 19 bases between. CDR1 SGHRS and CDR2 YFSETQ come from the germline V gene. The CDR3 totals 17 residues. The CDR3, as DNA: TGCGCCAGCAGCCCATCAGAGAGGAGGGCGATGAACACTGAAGCTTTCTTT. Its protein product is CASSPSERRAMNTEAFF.

V usage is TRBV13 and J usage is TRBJ1-4; D perhaps matches TRBD1 (6 bases). In germline, CDR1 is PRHDT, CDR2 FYEKMQ (reference sequence). Trimming took off 3 bases at V and 5 bases at J, with 13 bases between the two ends. CDR3 length equals 15 residues. The CDR3 here is CASSFGGRRNEKLFF. The CDR3 DNA reads TGTGCCAGCAGCTTTGGGGGCAGAAGGAATGAAAAACTGTTTTTT. Variable domain in full (rest from reference TRBV13 and TRBJ1-4): AAGVIQSPRHLIKEKRETATLKCYPIPRHDTVYWYQQGPGQDPQFLISFYEKMQSDKGSIPDRFSAQQFSDYHSELNMSSLELGDSALYFCASSFGGRRNEKLFFGSGTQLSVL.

V gene TRBV9 combines with J gene TRBJ1-6, with D perhaps TRBD1 (5 bases). Per germline, CDR1 SGDLS and CDR2 YYNGEE. Trimming pared 0 bases from V and 8 bases from J, leaving 12 bases between. There are 15 residues in the CDR3. The CDR3 DNA is TGTGCCAGCAGCGTAGTAGAGGGGAGGGATTCACCCCTCCACTTT. Translated, it gives CASSVVEGRDSPLHF.

At least ten counts were recorded for this clone. V gene TRBV7-3 combines with J gene TRBJ1-1, with a possible D match to TRBD1 (5 bases). The CDR3 consists of 14 residues. Trimming left V 2 bases short and J 1 base short, with 8 bases between. Germline assignment: CDR1 SGHTA and CDR2 FQGTGA. The DNA of the CDR3 is TGTGCCAGCAGCTTAGGTAGGGGGAACACTGAAGCTTTCTTT. As protein: CASSLGRGNTEAFF.

This chain links TRBV2 with TRBJ2-3; D gene ambiguous. V dropped 7 bases and J dropped 1 base, with 12 bases sitting between them. CDR1 is SNHLY, CDR2 FYNNEI, per germline. The CDR3 extends over 14 amino acids. CDR3 sequence (DNA): TGTGCCAGCAACTTCGGCGGAGGCACAGATACGCAGTATTTT. Its translation: CASNFGGGTDTQYF. Supplemented by reference TRBV2 and TRBJ2-3, the full variable domain reads EPEVTQTPSHQVTQMGQEVILRCVPISNHLYFYWYRQILGQKVEFLVSFYNNEISEKSEIFDDQFSVERPDGSNFTLKIRSTKLEDSAMYFCASNFGGGTDTQYFGPGTRLTVL.

The chain employs TRBV19 and TRBJ1-5, with D unresolved. CDR1 and CDR2 (germline): LNHDA, SQIVND (reference sequence). Between the trimmed V and J ends, which lost 1 base and 4 bases, there was a span of 5 bases. The CDR3 runs 13 residues. CDR3 sequence reads: CASSIAENQPQHF. As DNA, the CDR3 is TGTGCCAGTAGTATAGCAGAAAATCAGCCCCAGCATTTT.

J is TRBJ1-1 and V is TRBV2; TRBD1 is a possible D gene (5 bases). The CDR3 extends over 11 amino acids. CDR1 and CDR2 from the germline V gene are SNHLY and FYNNEI. V lost 9 bases and J 11 bases, leaving 16 bases between the germline ends. CDR3 protein: CASIGGFGAFF. As DNA, the CDR3 is TGTGCCAGTATTGGGGGGTTTGGTGCTTTCTTT.